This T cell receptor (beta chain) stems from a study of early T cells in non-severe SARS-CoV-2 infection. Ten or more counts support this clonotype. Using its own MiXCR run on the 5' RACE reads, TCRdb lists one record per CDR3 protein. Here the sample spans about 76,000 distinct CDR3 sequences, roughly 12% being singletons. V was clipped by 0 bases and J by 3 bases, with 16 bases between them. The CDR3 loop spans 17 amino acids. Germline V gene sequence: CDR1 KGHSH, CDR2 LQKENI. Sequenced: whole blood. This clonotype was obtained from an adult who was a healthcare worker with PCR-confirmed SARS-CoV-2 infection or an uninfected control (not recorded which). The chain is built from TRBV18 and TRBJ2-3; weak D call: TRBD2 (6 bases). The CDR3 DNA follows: TGTGCCAGCTCACCACCCGGAGGGCAGCCGGGGACAGATACGCAGTATTTT. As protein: CASSPPGGQPGTDTQYF.